This T cell receptor beta chain was captured by sequencing in a study of T cell changes during pregnancy in multiple sclerosis. Some clones are missing from TCRdb's copy, which holds only in-frame ones; the method was immunoSEQ multiplex PCR. The repertoire includes 69,000 or so clones, over 80% of them detected once, and about 2.5% sits in the top ten. The CDR3 covers 14 residues. V dropped 4 bases and J dropped 4 bases, with 14 bases sitting between them. Germline values: CDR1 SEHNR, CDR2 FQNEAQ (reference sequence). Sequencing was performed on peripheral blood, taken before pregnancy. The chain links TRBV7-9 to TRBJ2-7; no definite D call. This receptor was identified in a female donor with multiple sclerosis, enrolled in a pregnancy study. The CDR3 DNA reads TGTGCCAGCAGCTCTAGTCAGACTTTTTACGAGCAGTACTTC. As protein: CASSSSQTFYEQYF.